These 18 T cell receptor beta chains share one sample of origin, sequenced in a study of blood T cell repertoires in COVID-19. TCRdb keeps only in-frame clones here, not all; method: immunoSEQ multiplex PCR. The sample lists 150,000 to 200,000 clones; about 89% were seen once. The sequencing input was peripheral blood. These TCRs come from a man between 40 and 49 years old with acute or convalescent COVID-19.

The rearrangement joins TRBV5-4 to TRBJ2-5; 7 bases are a match to TRBD2. There are 14 residues in the CDR3. In germline, CDR1 is SGHNT, CDR2 YYREEE (reference sequence). With 0 bases clipped from V and 5 bases from J, the junction kept 4 bases outside the gene matches. The CDR3 region is CASSLEGSGETQYF. CDR3 DNA: TGTGCCAGCAGCTTGGAGGGTAGCGGGGAGACCCAGTACTTC.

This clone was counted once. The chain couples TRBV5-8 to TRBJ1-4, with TRBD1 matching over 11 bases. The CDR3 loop spans 15 amino acids. V shed 4 bases, J shed 7 bases, and the junction held 6 bases outside the gene matches. CDR1 is SGHTS, CDR2 YDEGEE, per germline. The CDR3 nucleotides read TGTGCCAGCAGCGCCGGACAGGGGGCTGCTGAAAAACTGTTTTTT. Translated: CASSAGQGAAEKLFF.

The sample holds one count of this clone. V gene TRBV7-9 combines with J gene TRBJ1-6; the D is unclear. This CDR3 has 13 residues. V lost 5 bases and J 10 bases, leaving 12 bases between the germline ends. Germline-derived CDR1 and CDR2 are SEHNR and FQNEAQ (reference sequence). CDR3 sequence reads: CASSTTVVSPLHF. The CDR3 DNA follows: TGTGCCAGCAGCACTACGGTCGTGTCACCCCTCCACTTT.

V is TRBV2 and J is TRBJ2-1; 8 nucleotides match TRBD2. This CDR3 contains 15 residues. Germline trimming cut 7 bases from V and 7 bases from J; bases unmatched to any gene: 12. The germline CDR1 and CDR2 sequences are SNHLY and FYNNEI. This CDR3 is CASTSGGGISNEQFF. The CDR3 DNA reads as TGTGCCAGCACTAGTGGCGGGGGGATCTCGAATGAGCAGTTCTTC.

V usage is TRBV30 and J usage is TRBJ1-5; 8 bases match TRBD1. The V and J ends lost 0 bases and 5 bases, in that order; junction bases with no gene match: 9. The CDR3 runs 16 residues. CDR1 is GTSNPN, CDR2 SVGIG, per germline (reference sequence). In nucleotides, the CDR3 is TGTGCCTGGAGTGTTAGGGGCAGGGGGCTTGATCAGCCCCAGCATTTT. Translating gives CAWSVRGRGLDQPQHF.

The rearrangement links TRBV7-9 to TRBJ2-7; tentative D call: TRBD1 (5 bases). This CDR3 comprises 15 residues. The V and J ends lost 4 bases and 4 bases respectively, with 17 bases between them. Germline V gene data show CDR1 as SEHNR and CDR2 as FQNEAQ (reference sequence). CDR3 region: CASSSLDSLPYEQYF. CDR3 in DNA: TGTGCCAGCAGCTCACTCGACAGCCTACCTTACGAGCAGTACTTC.

The gene calls are TRBV9 and TRBJ1-2, with unresolved D. Trimming pared 6 bases from V and 0 bases from J, leaving 15 bases between. The CDR3 length is 15 residues. The germline CDR1 and CDR2 sequences are SGDLS and YYNGEE. The CDR3 nucleotides are TGTGCCAGCAACCCCAGACACACCGCTAACTATGGCTACACCTTC. Translating gives CASNPRHTANYGYTF.

The chain combines TRBV2 with TRBJ2-2, with TRBD2 as a possible D gene (7 bases). Deletions cut 5 bases from V and 5 bases from J, with 15 bases between. CDR1 and CDR2 from the germline V gene are SNHLY and FYNNEI. This CDR3 contains 15 residues. CDR3 sequence reads: CASSPPGRGTGELFF. CDR3 in DNA: TGTGCCAGCAGTCCCCCTGGGAGGGGGACCGGGGAGCTGTTTTTT.

On this clone itself: At the DNA level, this CDR3 is encoded by other sequences in the same sample as well. The chain carries TRBV6-1 and TRBJ1-3; weak D call: TRBD1 (5 bases). Germline CDR1 is MNHNS and CDR2 is SASEGT. CDR3 length equals 18 residues. The V gene lost 2 bases and the J gene lost 0 bases, with 17 bases spanning the gap. This CDR3 is CASSEWGRSLSSGNTIYF. The DNA for the CDR3 is TGTGCCAGCAGTGAATGGGGCAGGAGCCTTTCCTCTGGAAACACCATATATTTT.

This clone was seen a handful of times. The gene calls are TRBV4-2 and TRBJ2-2; TRBD2 matches 7 bases. The length of the CDR3 is 15 residues. Losses at the gene ends were 5 bases for V and 2 bases for J; bases not matched to a gene: 5. Looked up from germline, CDR1 is LGHNA and CDR2 is YNFKEQ. The CDR3 DNA reads TGTGCCAGCAGCGCTTCTAGCGGTAACACCGGGGAGCTGTTTTTT. Encoded protein: CASSASSGNTGELFF.

The chain carries TRBV7-9 and TRBJ1-6; 8 nucleotides line up with TRBD1. V trimming: 4 bases; J trimming: 4 bases; junction bases outside the gene matches: 9. CDR1 SEHNR and CDR2 FQNEAQ come from the germline V gene (reference sequence). This CDR3 spans 17 amino acids. The CDR3 DNA sequence: TGTGCCAGCAGCTCTACCGGGACAGGATCGTATAATTCACCCCTCCACTTT. Amino acids: CASSSTGTGSYNSPLHF.

J is TRBJ2-7 and V is TRBV10-3; TRBD1 matches at 8 bases. CDR1 ENHRY and CDR2 SYGVKD come from the germline V gene. The CDR3 is made up of 17 amino acids. J was trimmed by 0 bases and V by 9 bases; bases with no gene match: 16. CDR3 region: CAIKVRGRDRISYEQYF. The DNA for the CDR3 is TGTGCCATTAAAGTGAGGGGTCGGGACAGGATCTCCTACGAGCAGTACTTC.

J is TRBJ2-1 and V is TRBV4-1; 8 bases map to TRBD2. The CDR3 covers 17 residues. J was trimmed by 0 bases and V by 4 bases; bases with no gene match: 8. The germline V gene encodes CDR1 MGHRA and CDR2 YSYEKL. In DNA, the CDR3 is TGCGCCAGCAGCCGTGAGCTAGCGGGCAGCTCCTACAATGAGCAGTTCTTC. Protein: CASSRELAGSSYNEQFF.

The chain employs TRBV9 and TRBJ2-4; TRBD2 might be the D (6 bases). This CDR3 spans 23 amino acids. Looked up from germline, CDR1 is SGDLS and CDR2 is YYNGEE. With 0 bases removed from V and 4 bases from J, the gap between germline ends came to 35 bases. CDR3 nucleotides: TGTGCCAGCAGCGTAGCCCTAGTAGGACTGCTGACTTCGCGGGGTACAATAAAAAACATTCAGTACTTC. As protein: CASSVALVGLLTSRGTIKNIQYF.

This clone was counted a few times. One end of the junction does not line up with germline, which may come from a read error. V usage is TRBV5-5 and J usage is TRBJ1-1, with D possibly being TRBD1 (6 bases). This CDR3 region has 14 residues. The germline gives CDR1 SGHKS, CDR2 YYEKEE (reference sequence). In nucleotides, the CDR3 is TGTGCCAGCAGCTTGGATGTGAGGGACACAGAAGCTTTCTTT. Protein sequence: CASSLDVRDTEAFF.

The chain is built from TRBV11-2 and TRBJ2-1, with a tentative D call TRBD2 (7 bases). The V end was cut by 4 bases, the J end by 9 bases, with 22 bases between. Germline CDR1 is SGHAT and CDR2 is FQNNGV. This CDR3 region has 16 residues. DNA of the CDR3: TGTGCCAGCAGCTCCCCTGGCGGGGGCGCACGCCCTGAGCAGTTCTTC. Protein: CASSSPGGGARPEQFF.

This chain connects TRBV30 to TRBJ2-3, with 12 positions matching TRBD1. The germline gives CDR1 GTSNPN, CDR2 SVGIG (reference sequence). This CDR3 has 16 residues. Trimming cost V 4 bases and J 4 bases; bases outside gene matches: 9. The CDR3 nucleotides read TGTGCCTGGACGTTAGGGGGGACAGGGGGCTCAGATACGCAGTATTTT. Its translation is CAWTLGGTGGSDTQYF.

The J gene is TRBJ2-7, the V gene TRBV18, with 11 nucleotides matching TRBD2. CDR3 length: 16 amino acids. Germline V gene sequence: CDR1 KGHSH, CDR2 LQKENI. After removal of 2 bases from V and 4 bases from J, the junction contained 7 bases not matched to a gene. CDR3 loop: CASSPTASGGHYEQYF. DNA for the CDR3: TGTGCCAGCTCACCAACGGCTAGCGGGGGGCATTACGAGCAGTACTTC.